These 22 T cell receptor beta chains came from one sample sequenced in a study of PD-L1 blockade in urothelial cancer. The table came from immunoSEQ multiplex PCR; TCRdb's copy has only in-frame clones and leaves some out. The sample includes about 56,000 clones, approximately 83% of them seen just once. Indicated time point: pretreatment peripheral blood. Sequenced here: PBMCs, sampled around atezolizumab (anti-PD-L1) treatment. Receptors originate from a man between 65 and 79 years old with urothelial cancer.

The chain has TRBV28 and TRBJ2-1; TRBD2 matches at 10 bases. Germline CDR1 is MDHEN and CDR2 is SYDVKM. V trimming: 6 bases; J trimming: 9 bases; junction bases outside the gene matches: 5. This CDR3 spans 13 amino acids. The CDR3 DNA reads TGTGCCAGCAGAGCTAGCGGGAGAGGTGAGCAGTTCTTC. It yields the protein CASRASGRGEQFF.

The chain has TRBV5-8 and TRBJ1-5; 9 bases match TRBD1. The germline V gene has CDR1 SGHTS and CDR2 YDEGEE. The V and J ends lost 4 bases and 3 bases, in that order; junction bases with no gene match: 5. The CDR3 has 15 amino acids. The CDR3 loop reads CASSPRTGDNQPQHF. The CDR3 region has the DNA TGTGCCAGCAGCCCCCGGACAGGGGACAATCAGCCCCAGCATTTT.

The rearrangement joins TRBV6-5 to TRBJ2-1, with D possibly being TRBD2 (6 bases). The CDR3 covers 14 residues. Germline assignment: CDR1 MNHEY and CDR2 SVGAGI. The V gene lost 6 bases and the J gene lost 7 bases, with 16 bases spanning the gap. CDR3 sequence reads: CASRSKGSGNEQFF. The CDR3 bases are TGTGCCAGCAGAAGTAAGGGGAGCGGGAATGAGCAGTTCTTC.

The DNA of the CDR3 is TGTGCCAGCAGCGTAGGGTTGCGGGGCACAGATACGCAGTATTTT. Translation gives CASSVGLRGTDTQYF. The chain couples TRBV9 to TRBJ2-3; tentatively, D is TRBD2 (5 bases). CDR1 and CDR2 (germline): SGDLS, YYNGEE. Between the trimmed V and J ends, which lost 0 bases and 1 base, there was a span of 9 bases. The CDR3 is 15 amino acids.

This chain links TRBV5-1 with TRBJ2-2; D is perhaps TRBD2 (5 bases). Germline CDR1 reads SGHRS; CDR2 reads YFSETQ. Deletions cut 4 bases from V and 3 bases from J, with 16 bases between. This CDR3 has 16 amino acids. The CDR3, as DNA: TGCGCCAGCAGCCTCCGAGCGGCTCGCGACACCGGGGAGCTGTTTTTT. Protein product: CASSLRAARDTGELFF.

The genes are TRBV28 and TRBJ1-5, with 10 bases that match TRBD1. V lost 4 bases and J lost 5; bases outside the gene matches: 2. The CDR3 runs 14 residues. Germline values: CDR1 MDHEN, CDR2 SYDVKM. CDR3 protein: CASSWDRGYQPQHF. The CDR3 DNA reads TGTGCCAGCAGTTGGGACAGGGGATATCAGCCCCAGCATTTT.

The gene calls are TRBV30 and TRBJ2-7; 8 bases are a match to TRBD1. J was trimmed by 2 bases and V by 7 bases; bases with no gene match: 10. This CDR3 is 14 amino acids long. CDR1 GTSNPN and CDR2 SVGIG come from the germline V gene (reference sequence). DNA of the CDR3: TGTGCCTCGGAGATTCAGGGGGCCCCCTACGAGCAGTACTTC. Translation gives CASEIQGAPYEQYF.

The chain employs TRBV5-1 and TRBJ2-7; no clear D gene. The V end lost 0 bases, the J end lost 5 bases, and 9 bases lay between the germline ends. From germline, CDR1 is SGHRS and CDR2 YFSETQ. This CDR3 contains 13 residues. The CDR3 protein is CASSLGPTDEQYF. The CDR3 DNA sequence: TGCGCCAGCAGCTTGGGACCCACAGACGAGCAGTACTTC.

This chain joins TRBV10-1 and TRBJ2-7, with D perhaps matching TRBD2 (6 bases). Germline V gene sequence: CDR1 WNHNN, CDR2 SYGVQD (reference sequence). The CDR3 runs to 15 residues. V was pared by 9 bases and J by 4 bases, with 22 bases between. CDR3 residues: CARSLAARRGYEQYF. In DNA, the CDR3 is TGCGCCAGATCCCTCGCCGCGCGTCGGGGGTACGAGCAGTACTTC.

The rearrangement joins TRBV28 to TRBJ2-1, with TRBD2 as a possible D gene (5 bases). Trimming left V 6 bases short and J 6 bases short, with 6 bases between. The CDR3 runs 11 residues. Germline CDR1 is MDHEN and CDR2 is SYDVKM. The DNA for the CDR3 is TGTGCCAGCAGGGCGGGCAATGAGCAGTTCTTC. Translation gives CASRAGNEQFF.

CDR3 region: CASSTTSGGDNEQFF. The CDR3 region has the DNA TGCGCCAGCAGCACCACTAGCGGGGGGGACAATGAGCAGTTCTTC. This chain uses TRBV5-1 with TRBJ2-1; 13 bases fit TRBD2. From germline, CDR1 is SGHRS and CDR2 YFSETQ. V shed 4 bases, J shed 5 bases, and the junction held 3 bases outside the gene matches. CDR3 length equals 15 residues.

CDR3 in amino acids: CASSLVGSSYNEQFF. The CDR3, as DNA: TGTGCCAGCAGCTTAGTTGGGAGCTCCTACAATGAGCAGTTCTTC. V and J are TRBV7-2 and TRBJ2-1; tentatively, D is TRBD2 (5 bases). CDR3 length: 15 residues. Trimming removed 1 base at V and 0 bases at J, with 7 bases between. From germline, CDR1 is SGHTA and CDR2 FQGNSA.

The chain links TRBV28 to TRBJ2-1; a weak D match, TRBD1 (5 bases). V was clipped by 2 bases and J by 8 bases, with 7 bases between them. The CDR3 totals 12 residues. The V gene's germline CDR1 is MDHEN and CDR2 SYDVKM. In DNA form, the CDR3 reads TGTGCCAGCAGTTTAGGGGCCTATGAGCAGTTCTTC. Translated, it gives CASSLGAYEQFF.

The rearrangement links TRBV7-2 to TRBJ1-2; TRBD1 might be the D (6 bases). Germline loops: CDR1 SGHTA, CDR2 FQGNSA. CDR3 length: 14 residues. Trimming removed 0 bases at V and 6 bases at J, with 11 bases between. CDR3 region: CASSLARAGDGYTF. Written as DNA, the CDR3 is TGTGCCAGCAGCTTAGCGCGGGCAGGGGATGGCTACACCTTC.

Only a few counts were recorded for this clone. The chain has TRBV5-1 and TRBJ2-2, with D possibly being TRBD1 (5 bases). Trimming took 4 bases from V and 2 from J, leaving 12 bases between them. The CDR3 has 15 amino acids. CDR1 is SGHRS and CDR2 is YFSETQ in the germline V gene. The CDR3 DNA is TGCGCCAGCAGCGGGGCAGGACCCAACACCGGGGAGCTGTTTTTT. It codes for CASSGAGPNTGELFF.

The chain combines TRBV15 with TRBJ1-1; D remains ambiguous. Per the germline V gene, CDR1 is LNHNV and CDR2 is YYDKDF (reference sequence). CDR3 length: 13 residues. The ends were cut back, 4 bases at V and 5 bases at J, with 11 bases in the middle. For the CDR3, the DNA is TGTGCCACCAGCACTCAACGGGATACTGAAGCTTTCTTT. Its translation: CATSTQRDTEAFF.

CDR3 DNA sequence: TGTGCCAGCAGTCTGAACAGGGGTGAGACCCAGTACTTC. Protein product: CASSLNRGETQYF. V usage is TRBV28 and J usage is TRBJ2-5, with TRBD1 matching 7 bases. This CDR3 is built from 13 residues. Germline V gene sequence: CDR1 MDHEN, CDR2 SYDVKM. V shed 5 bases and J 5 bases; nucleotides not matched to a gene: 5.

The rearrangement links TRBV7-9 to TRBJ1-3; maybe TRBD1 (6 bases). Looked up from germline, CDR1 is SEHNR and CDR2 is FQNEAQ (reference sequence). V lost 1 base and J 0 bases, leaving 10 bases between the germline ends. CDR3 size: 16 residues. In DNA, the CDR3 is TGTGCCAGCAGCTTAGTAGGGGGATCCTCTGGAAACACCATATATTTT. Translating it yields CASSLVGGSSGNTIYF.

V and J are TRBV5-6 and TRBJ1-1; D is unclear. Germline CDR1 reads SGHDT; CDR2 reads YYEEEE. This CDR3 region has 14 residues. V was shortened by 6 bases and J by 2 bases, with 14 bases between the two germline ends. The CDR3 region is CASNYPTANTEAFF. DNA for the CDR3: TGTGCCAGCAACTATCCCACCGCAAACACTGAAGCTTTCTTT.

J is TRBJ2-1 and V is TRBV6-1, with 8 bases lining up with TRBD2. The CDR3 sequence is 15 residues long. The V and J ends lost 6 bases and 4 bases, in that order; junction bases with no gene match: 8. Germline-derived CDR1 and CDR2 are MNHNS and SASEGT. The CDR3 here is CASSRSGISYNEQFF. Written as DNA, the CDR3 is TGTGCCAGCAGCCGTAGCGGGATCAGTTACAATGAGCAGTTCTTC.

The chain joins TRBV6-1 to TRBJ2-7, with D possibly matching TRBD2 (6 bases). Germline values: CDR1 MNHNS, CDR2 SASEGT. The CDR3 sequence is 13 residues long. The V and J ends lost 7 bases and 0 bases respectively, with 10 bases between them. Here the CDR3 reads CASNSGSSYEQYF. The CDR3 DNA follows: TGTGCCAGCAATAGCGGAAGCTCCTACGAGCAGTACTTC.

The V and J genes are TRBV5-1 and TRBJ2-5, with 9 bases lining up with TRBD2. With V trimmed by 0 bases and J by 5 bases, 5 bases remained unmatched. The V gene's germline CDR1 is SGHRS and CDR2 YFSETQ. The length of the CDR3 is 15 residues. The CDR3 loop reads CASSLVAGGPETQYF. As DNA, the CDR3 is TGCGCCAGCAGCTTGGTTGCGGGAGGGCCCGAGACCCAGTACTTC. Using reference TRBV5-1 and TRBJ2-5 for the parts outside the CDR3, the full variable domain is KAGVTQTPRYLIKTRGQQVTLSCSPISGHRSVSWYQQTPGQGLQFLFEYFSETQRNKGNFPGRFSGRQFSNSRSEMNVSTLELGDSALYLCASSLVAGGPETQYFGPGTRLLVL.